The next 32 T cell receptor beta chains were all read from a single sample in a study of cytomegalovirus exposure and HLA in healthy donors. Primers: 60 Vbeta forward and 13 Jbeta reverse. Data came from immunoSEQ multiplex PCR; TCRdb stores just in-frame clones and leaves some out. The sample yields fewer than 85,000 clones, more than 60% seen once. The sequenced material came from PBMCs. These receptors came from a male donor in good health and CMV-seropositive.

The V and J genes are TRBV5-1 and TRBJ1-3; possible D gene TRBD1, 5 bases. V shed 5 bases and J shed 2 bases, with 8 bases lying between them. The germline V gene encodes CDR1 SGHRS and CDR2 YFSETQ. This CDR3 is built from 13 residues. Here the CDR3 reads CASRGGTGNTIYF. The CDR3 DNA follows: TGCGCCAGCAGGGGGGGAACTGGAAACACCATATATTTT.

This sequence joins TRBV5-4 and TRBJ2-5, with 10 bases aligning to TRBD1. Germline-derived CDR1 and CDR2 are SGHNT and YYREEE (reference sequence). The V and J ends lost 4 bases and 5 bases, in that order; junction bases with no gene match: 8. This CDR3 region has 15 residues. The CDR3 DNA follows: TGTGCCAGCAGCGAACGACAGGGGGCAGGGGAGACCCAGTACTTC. Translation gives CASSERQGAGETQYF.

The chain carries TRBV7-6 and TRBJ1-5; 7 bases line up with TRBD1. V was clipped by 1 base and J by 7 bases; unmatched bases: 4. From germline, CDR1 is SGHVS and CDR2 FNYEAQ. This CDR3 spans 14 amino acids. CDR3 loop: CASSLEGGYQPQHF. The CDR3 coding sequence is TGTGCCAGCAGCTTAGAAGGGGGCTACCAGCCCCAGCATTTT.

The chain employs TRBV4-3 and TRBJ2-3; D may be TRBD2 (5 bases). CDR1 is LGHNA, CDR2 YSLEER, per germline. Trimming removed 0 bases at V and 10 bases at J, with 23 bases between. The CDR3 covers 17 residues. CDR3: CASSQESEDFTGRAQYF. In DNA, the CDR3 is TGCGCCAGCAGCCAAGAGAGCGAGGACTTTACGGGTAGGGCGCAGTATTTT.

V usage is TRBV5-4 and J usage is TRBJ1-2; 8 nucleotides match TRBD1. There are 13 residues in the CDR3. V shed 3 bases, J shed 5 bases, and the junction held 3 bases outside the gene matches. Germline V lookup: CDR1 SGHNT, CDR2 YYREEE (reference sequence). In nucleotides, the CDR3 is TGTGCCAGCAGCTCCGACAGGGGTTATGGCTACACCTTC. Translating gives CASSSDRGYGYTF.

The chain links TRBV28 to TRBJ2-7; 9 bases line up with TRBD2. The CDR3 has 14 amino acids. CDR1 MDHEN and CDR2 SYDVKM come from the germline V gene. After removal of 4 bases from V and 3 bases from J, the junction contained 4 bases not matched to a gene. The CDR3 DNA sequence: TGTGCCAGCAGTTCTAGCGGGAACATCTACGAGCAGTACTTC. This codes for CASSSSGNIYEQYF.

V gene TRBV2 combines with J gene TRBJ1-1; a weak D match, TRBD1 (5 bases). The CDR3 covers 11 residues. From germline, CDR1 is SNHLY and CDR2 FYNNEI. Trimming removed 7 bases at V and 9 bases at J, with 12 bases between. The CDR3 bases are TGTGCCAGCACCCCTAGACAGCAAGCTTTCTTT. Residues: CASTPRQQAFF.

The V gene is TRBV27, the J gene TRBJ1-5; the D gene is possibly TRBD1 (5 bases). The V end was cut by 3 bases, the J end by 2 bases, with 8 bases between. The CDR3 is 14 amino acids. CDR1 is MNHEY and CDR2 is SMNVEV in the germline V gene (reference sequence). The CDR3 sequence: CASSLEGRNQPQHF. The CDR3 nucleotides read TGTGCCAGCAGTTTGGAGGGACGCAATCAGCCCCAGCATTTT.

This CDR3 reads CASSPTGLNYGYTF. The CDR3, as DNA: TGTGCCAGCAGTCCTACGGGACTCAACTATGGCTACACCTTC. This chain links TRBV28 with TRBJ1-2, with D perhaps matching TRBD1 (5 bases). Germline lookup yields CDR1 MDHEN and CDR2 SYDVKM. V lost 5 bases and J lost 2, with 12 bases in between. The CDR3 consists of 14 residues.

V gene TRBV6-6 combines with J gene TRBJ2-1, with TRBD2 matching over 8 bases. V shed 5 bases and J 5 bases; nucleotides not matched to a gene: 11. There are 16 residues in the CDR3. The germline CDR1 and CDR2 sequences are MNHNY and SVGAGI (reference sequence). The CDR3 is CASSQTSGGGDNEQFF. Here the CDR3 DNA reads TGTGCCAGCAGTCAAACCTCGGGGGGGGGAGACAATGAGCAGTTCTTC.

The chain employs TRBV6-5 and TRBJ2-3; D may be TRBD1 (6 bases). Germline CDR1 MNHEY, CDR2 SVGAGI. Trimming removed 0 bases at V and 0 bases at J, with 10 bases between. The CDR3 covers 16 residues. CDR3 DNA sequence: TGTGCCAGCAGTTACTCGACAGGTTCTAGCACAGATACGCAGTATTTT. It yields the protein CASSYSTGSSTDTQYF.

This clone is a singleton in its sample. Other DNA sequences within the sample encode an identical CDR3. The rearrangement links TRBV6-5 to TRBJ2-7; a possible D gene is TRBD2 (5 bases). Germline V gene sequence: CDR1 MNHEY, CDR2 SVGAGI. V was shortened by 0 bases and J by 2 bases, with 8 bases between the two germline ends. CDR3 length: 14 amino acids. The CDR3 sequence is CASSYSEGPYEQYF. The CDR3 DNA is TGTGCCAGCAGTTACTCCGAGGGTCCCTACGAGCAGTACTTC.

The chain couples TRBV7-9 to TRBJ1-5, with D uncertain. This CDR3 is 14 amino acids long. V was clipped by 5 bases and J by 7 bases, with 15 bases between them. CDR1 is SEHNR, CDR2 FQNEAQ, per germline (reference sequence). The CDR3: CASSLPGEGQPQHF. The CDR3 nucleotides read TGTGCCAGCAGCCTCCCTGGAGAGGGCCAGCCCCAGCATTTT.

The chain couples TRBV7-8 to TRBJ2-7; TRBD1 is a possible D gene (6 bases). Germline V gives CDR1 SGHVS, CDR2 FQNEAQ. Trimming took 3 bases from V and 2 from J, leaving 14 bases between them. The CDR3 is 15 amino acids. The CDR3 loop is CASSFRTVGTYEQYF. As DNA, the CDR3 is TGTGCCAGCAGCTTTAGGACAGTGGGAACCTACGAGCAGTACTTC.

The rearrangement joins TRBV28 to TRBJ1-2; tentatively, D is TRBD1 (6 bases). The CDR3 has 13 amino acids. Germline lookup yields CDR1 MDHEN and CDR2 SYDVKM. V was trimmed by 7 bases and J by 3 bases, leaving 12 bases between them. CDR3 protein: CASNLGHDYGYTF. In DNA, the CDR3 is TGTGCCAGCAATTTGGGACATGACTATGGCTACACCTTC.

This chain links TRBV12-5 with TRBJ2-3; 7 bases align to TRBD2. The V gene's germline CDR1 is LGHNT and CDR2 FRNRAP. With V trimmed by 0 bases and J by 6 bases, 12 bases remained unmatched. The CDR3 contains 17 residues. The DNA of the CDR3 is TGTGCTAGTGGTTTGGTGGTGGGGCGGGAGCGAATCGATACGCAGTATTTT. Translated, it gives CASGLVVGRERIDTQYF. Variable domain in full (rest from reference TRBV12-5 and TRBJ2-3): DARVTQTPRHKVTEMGQEVTMRCQPILGHNTVFWYRQTMMQGLELLAYFRNRAPLDDSGMPKDRFSAEMPDATLATLKIQPSEPRDSAVYFCASGLVVGRERIDTQYFGPGTRLTVL.

V is TRBV5-1 and J is TRBJ1-5, with 9 bases aligning to TRBD1. V trimming: 0 bases; J trimming: 5 bases; junction bases outside the gene matches: 3. The CDR3 consists of 15 residues. From germline, CDR1 is SGHRS and CDR2 YFSETQ. CDR3 DNA: TGCGCCAGCAGCTTGGGTACAGGGGGCTATCAGCCCCAGCATTTT. Translated, it gives CASSLGTGGYQPQHF.

This sequence joins TRBV5-1 and TRBJ1-2; tentatively, D is TRBD1 (6 bases). From germline, CDR1 is SGHRS and CDR2 YFSETQ. V lost 0 bases to trimming and J lost 2 bases, with 11 bases between them. The CDR3 consists of 15 residues. The CDR3 nucleotides read TGCGCCAGCAGCTTGGGGGGACAATCAAACTATGGCTACACCTTC. It encodes CASSLGGQSNYGYTF.

V usage is TRBV7-6 and J usage is TRBJ2-5, with a possible D match to TRBD2 (6 bases). Between the trimmed V and J ends, which lost 3 bases and 5 bases, there was a span of 10 bases. CDR3 size: 13 residues. Germline CDR1 reads SGHVS; CDR2 reads FNYEAQ. CDR3 in amino acids: CASSFGLTETQYF. The CDR3 coding sequence is TGTGCCAGCAGCTTTGGACTAACGGAGACCCAGTACTTC.

This chain joins TRBV10-3 and TRBJ1-1, with 8 nucleotides matching TRBD1. CDR1 ENHRY and CDR2 SYGVKD come from the germline V gene. After removal of 6 bases from V and 11 bases from J, the junction contained 14 bases not matched to a gene. This CDR3 has 14 residues. The CDR3 loop reads CAIRPFGTGDVAFF. CDR3 coding DNA: TGTGCCATCAGGCCCTTTGGGACAGGCGACGTGGCTTTCTTT.

This chain connects TRBV7-8 to TRBJ2-1; TRBD2 matches 10 bases. This CDR3 contains 15 residues. From germline, CDR1 is SGHVS and CDR2 FQNEAQ. J lost 3 bases, V lost 5 bases, and 4 bases had no gene match. The CDR3 DNA is TGTGCCAGCAGCCCGACTAGCGGGCTCTACAATGAGCAGTTCTTC. Translating it yields CASSPTSGLYNEQFF.

This clone was observed a single time. The chain combines TRBV29-1 with TRBJ2-7; 9 bases fit TRBD1. V gave up 1 base and J gave up 5 bases; unmatched junction bases: 6. The CDR3 spans 14 residues. Germline V gene sequence: CDR1 SQVTM, CDR2 ANQGSEA. Here the CDR3 DNA reads TGCAGCGTTGAAGGCGGGACAGGGTTTCACGAGCAGTACTTC. Translation gives CSVEGGTGFHEQYF.

This clone qualifies as large. This chain links TRBV5-4 with TRBJ2-1, with 14 bases fitting TRBD2. The CDR3 is 15 amino acids. Germline V gives CDR1 SGHNT, CDR2 YYREEE (reference sequence). The junction had 8 bases not matched to a gene; V was cut back by 8 bases and J by 7 bases. For the CDR3, the DNA is TGTGCCAGTAAGACTAGCGGGGGGGCAACGAATGAGCAGTTCTTC. Its translation: CASKTSGGATNEQFF.

J is TRBJ1-3 and V is TRBV5-8, with D unclear. Germline values: CDR1 SGHTS, CDR2 YDEGEE. Trimming shortened V by 4 bases and J by 8 bases, and 13 bases separated the two germline ends. This CDR3 is built from 13 residues. Here the CDR3 DNA reads TGTGCCAGCAGCCCCCTCCGTTCAGACACCATATATTTT. Its protein product is CASSPLRSDTIYF. Full variable domain (remainder filled in from reference TRBV5-8 and TRBJ1-3): EAGVTQSPTHLIKTRGQQATLRCSPISGHTSVYWYQQALGLGLQFLLWYDEGEERNRGNFPPRFSGRQFPNYSSELNVNALELEDSALYLCASSPLRSDTIYFGEGSWLTVV.

Points on this clone: Other DNA sequences in the same sample also yield this CDR3. V usage is TRBV30 and J usage is TRBJ2-4; D is perhaps TRBD2 (6 bases). CDR3 length: 14 amino acids. In germline, CDR1 is GTSNPN, CDR2 SVGIG (reference sequence). V shed 3 bases and J shed 8 bases, with 17 bases lying between them. The CDR3 is CAWRAGPYGDIQYF. In DNA form, the CDR3 reads TGTGCCTGGAGAGCGGGCCCATACGGGGACATTCAGTACTTC.

The chain combines TRBV7-8 with TRBJ2-3; D is ambiguous. CDR1 SGHVS and CDR2 FQNEAQ come from the germline V gene. V lost 7 bases and J 9 bases, leaving 11 bases between the germline ends. The CDR3 sequence is 11 residues long. The CDR3: CASTPGGTQYF. In DNA form, the CDR3 reads TGTGCCAGCACACCAGGTGGAACGCAGTATTTT.

With regard to this clone: No conserved phenylalanine or tryptophan ends this CDR3, so it is likely a read error. This rearrangement joins TRBV10-3 to TRBJ1-5; perhaps TRBD1 as D (5 bases). In germline, CDR1 is ENHRY, CDR2 SYGVKD. CDR3 length equals 14 residues. V was cut by 2 bases and J by 6 bases, with 11 bases left in between. The chain's CDR3 is CAISEGIGVQPQHL. The CDR3 DNA sequence: TGTGCCATCAGTGAGGGGATAGGGGTTCAGCCCCAGCATCTT.

J is TRBJ2-5 and V is TRBV10-3; TRBD1 agrees at 11 bases. Germline CDR1 and CDR2: ENHRY and SYGVKD. V shed 6 bases, J shed 4 bases, and the junction held 7 bases outside the gene matches. The CDR3 is 15 residues long. CDR3 coding DNA: TGTGCCATCAGCATGGACAGGGGGCGGATAGAGACCCAGTACTTC. It codes for CAISMDRGRIETQYF.

This clone was detected a few times. This chain uses TRBV4-3 with TRBJ1-2; 7 bases match TRBD1. After removal of 3 bases from V and 2 bases from J, the junction contained 3 bases not matched to a gene. The V gene's germline CDR1 is LGHNA and CDR2 YSLEER. The CDR3 totals 14 residues. CDR3 in DNA: TGCGCCAGCAGCCAGGCAGGGGGGAACTATGGCTACACCTTC. Its protein is CASSQAGGNYGYTF.

CDR3: CASSPQGQGNEKLFF. The CDR3 bases are TGTGCCAGCTCACCCCAGGGACAGGGGAATGAAAAACTGTTTTTT. The rearrangement joins TRBV18 to TRBJ1-4; 10 positions match TRBD1. V was clipped by 3 bases and J by 5 bases; unmatched bases: 3. This CDR3 has 15 amino acids. Per germline, CDR1 KGHSH and CDR2 LQKENI. Filled out from reference TRBV18 and TRBJ1-4, the complete variable domain reads NAGVMQNPRHLVRRRGQEARLRCSPMKGHSHVYWYRQLPEEGLKFMVYLQKENIIDESGMPKERFSAEFPKEGPSILRIQQVVRGDSAAYFCASSPQGQGNEKLFFGSGTQLSVL.

This clone was observed a few times. V is TRBV7-8 and J is TRBJ2-5; 8 nucleotides line up with TRBD2. The V gene's germline CDR1 is SGHVS and CDR2 FQNEAQ. This CDR3 has 15 residues. V was clipped by 5 bases and J by 1 base; unmatched bases: 6. The CDR3 region is CASSPTRGGQETQYF. The CDR3 DNA is TGTGCCAGCAGCCCTACTCGGGGGGGCCAAGAGACCCAGTACTTC. The entire variable domain, with the rest obtained from reference TRBV7-8 and TRBJ2-5, is as follows: GAGVSQSPRYKVAKRGQDVALRCDPISGHVSLFWYQQALGQGPEFLTYFQNEAQLDKSGLPSDRFFAERPEGSVSTLKIQRTQQEDSAVYLCASSPTRGGQETQYFGPGTRLLVL.

This clone was counted a few times. This chain links TRBV5-8 with TRBJ2-7; D may be TRBD2 (5 bases). Trimming removed 3 bases from V and 4 bases from J, with 8 bases in between. The CDR3 has 12 residues. Germline V gene sequence: CDR1 SGHTS, CDR2 YDEGEE. CDR3 region: CASSSRGYEQYF. The CDR3 nucleotides are TGTGCCAGCAGCTCTCGGGGATACGAGCAGTACTTC.